These 18 T cell receptor beta chains came from one sample sequenced in a study of shared T cell receptors in the human thymus. Using immunoSEQ multiplex PCR, the repertoire was profiled, and TCRdb retains in-frame clones only, with some absent. The sample shows more than 550,000 clones, 87% of them seen only once. Another study also made use of these data, one on human thymus T cells.

Material: thymocytes. The receptors shown here come from a boy less than two years old with a congenital heart defect.

The chain couples TRBV5-5 to TRBJ2-6; D may be TRBD2 (5 bases). This CDR3 spans 17 amino acids. The germline CDR1 and CDR2 sequences are SGHKS and YYEKEE (reference sequence). V was trimmed by 4 bases and J by 0 bases, leaving 14 bases between them. Written as DNA, the CDR3 is TGTGCCAGCAGCCTGACCGGGGTAAGCTCTGGGGCCAACGTCCTGACTTTC. It encodes CASSLTGVSSGANVLTF. Based on the CDR3 plus reference TRBV5-5 and TRBJ2-6, the full variable domain is DAGVTQSPTHLIKTRGQQVTLRCSPISGHKSVSWYQQVLGQGPQFIFQYYEKEERGRGNFPDRFSARQFPNYSSELNVNALLLGDSALYLCASSLTGVSSGANVLTFGAGSRLTVL.

This clone appeared a few times. The chain employs TRBV28 and TRBJ1-3; D is possibly TRBD1 (6 bases). Trimming stripped 7 bases from V and 4 bases from J, with 14 bases between. CDR1 MDHEN and CDR2 SYDVKM come from the germline V gene. This CDR3 region has 14 residues. CDR3 protein: CASTGGHSGNTIYF. DNA for the CDR3: TGTGCCAGCACCGGGGGGCATTCGGGAAACACCATATATTTT. Variable domain in full (rest from reference TRBV28 and TRBJ1-3): DVKVTQSSRYLVKRTGEKVFLECVQDMDHENMFWYRQDPGLGLRLIYFSYDVKMKEKGDIPEGYSVSREKKERFSLILESASTNQTSMYLCASTGGHSGNTIYFGEGSWLTVV.

The chain combines TRBV5-4 with TRBJ1-2, with D unclear. V shed 4 bases and J shed 8 bases, with 15 bases lying between them. The CDR3 covers 13 residues. Germline CDR1 SGHNT, CDR2 YYREEE (reference sequence). The CDR3: CASSRRSGFGYTF. In nucleotides, the CDR3 is TGTGCCAGCAGCCGACGGTCGGGTTTCGGCTACACCTTC.

The chain employs TRBV6-5 and TRBJ1-6; no clear D. The CDR3 covers 13 residues. The germline V gene has CDR1 MNHEY and CDR2 SVGAGI. Trimming took off 7 bases at V and 0 bases at J, with 4 bases between the two ends. CDR3 amino acids: CASTGSYNSPLHF. The DNA for the CDR3 is TGTGCCAGCACGGGCTCCTATAATTCACCCCTCCACTTT.

This clone was observed once. V usage is TRBV13 and J usage is TRBJ2-3; D perhaps matches TRBD1 (6 bases). The V gene's germline CDR1 is PRHDT and CDR2 FYEKMQ (reference sequence). The CDR3 contains 19 residues. The V end lost 2 bases, the J end lost 0 bases, and 21 bases lay between the germline ends. Written as DNA, the CDR3 is TGTGCCAGCAGCTTATCGGACAGTAAGTTGGGATATAGCACAGATACGCAGTATTTT. Protein product: CASSLSDSKLGYSTDTQYF.

The chain has TRBV7-8 and TRBJ2-5; D gene ambiguous. With 1 base removed from V and 3 bases from J, the gap between germline ends came to 9 bases. The CDR3 runs 14 residues. Germline V CDR1 and CDR2: SGHVS, FQNEAQ. CDR3 loop: CASSLVETKETQYF. The CDR3, as DNA: TGTGCCAGCAGCTTAGTCGAGACAAAAGAGACCCAGTACTTC.

The genes are TRBV7-2 and TRBJ2-1, with D perhaps TRBD1 (6 bases). Looked up from germline, CDR1 is SGHTA and CDR2 is FQGNSA. There are 15 residues in the CDR3. V gave up 7 bases and J gave up 8 bases, with 21 bases separating them. The CDR3 bases are TGTGCCAGCAACCCGGACAGAATAGATCCCGATGAGCAGTTCTTC. Protein product: CASNPDRIDPDEQFF.

The V and J genes are TRBV7-2 and TRBJ2-7; D not certain. Trimming took off 2 bases at V and 1 base at J, with 15 bases between the two ends. The CDR3 spans 16 residues. Germline-derived CDR1 and CDR2 are SGHTA and FQGNSA. CDR3 sequence (DNA): TGTGCCAGCAGCTTATCGGCTGCTGACTGGTCCTACGAGCAGTACTTC. It encodes CASSLSAADWSYEQYF.

DNA for the CDR3: TGTGCCAGTGCTATCGGGACAGGGTCCTACGAGCAGTACTTC. Translating gives CASAIGTGSYEQYF. V gene TRBV14 combines with J gene TRBJ2-7, with 9 positions matching TRBD1. V lost 9 bases and J lost 1; bases outside the gene matches: 7. The length of the CDR3 is 14 residues. The germline gives CDR1 SGHDN, CDR2 FVKESK.

This sequence joins TRBV11-2 and TRBJ1-1, with D possibly TRBD1 on 5 matching bases. This CDR3 region has 12 residues. V lost 3 bases, J lost 6 bases, and 8 bases lay in between. CDR1 is SGHAT, CDR2 FQNNGV, per germline. In nucleotides, the CDR3 is TGTGCCAGCAGCTTCAGGGATCCTGAAGCTTTCTTT. This encodes CASSFRDPEAFF.

The rearrangement uses TRBV9 and TRBJ2-1; TRBD2 aligns across 8 bases. V lost 4 bases, J lost 2 bases, and 17 bases stayed unmatched. The V gene's germline CDR1 is SGDLS and CDR2 YYNGEE. The CDR3 loop spans 19 amino acids. This CDR3 is CASSNIAGLKSSPYNEQFF. CDR3 DNA: TGTGCCAGCAGCAACATAGCGGGACTAAAGTCATCCCCCTACAATGAGCAGTTCTTC.

This clone has only one observation. The rearrangement links TRBV4-2 to TRBJ2-5; the match to TRBD2 covers 12 bases. J gave up 5 bases and V 3 bases, and 10 bases lay outside the gene matches. This CDR3 contains 17 residues. Germline CDR1 reads LGHNA; CDR2 reads YNFKEQ. CDR3 sequence reads: CASSHWTSGNRWETQYF. The CDR3, as DNA: TGTGCCAGCAGCCACTGGACTAGCGGGAATCGATGGGAGACCCAGTACTTC.

The chain combines TRBV13 with TRBJ2-7; D ambiguous. V was trimmed by 5 bases and J by 4 bases, leaving 21 bases between them. The CDR3 contains 16 residues. Per germline, CDR1 PRHDT and CDR2 FYEKMQ (reference sequence). The CDR3 sequence is CASSVQSRFRRYEQYF. The DNA of the CDR3 is TGTGCCAGCAGCGTACAGTCGCGTTTCCGTAGGTACGAGCAGTACTTC.

The J gene is TRBJ1-2, the V gene TRBV28, with D maybe TRBD1 (5 bases). Deletions cut 3 bases from V and 5 bases from J, with 7 bases between. CDR1 is MDHEN and CDR2 is SYDVKM in the germline V gene. CDR3 length equals 12 residues. The CDR3 is CASSFQGYGYTF. The CDR3, as DNA: TGTGCCAGCAGTTTCCAGGGATATGGCTACACCTTC.

The V and J genes are TRBV5-1 and TRBJ1-2, with D possibly matching TRBD1 (6 bases). Trimming removed 4 bases at V and 7 bases at J, with 11 bases between. The CDR3 extends over 12 amino acids. The germline CDR1 and CDR2 sequences are SGHRS and YFSETQ. The chain's CDR3 is CASSVDSTGYTF. For the CDR3, the DNA is TGCGCCAGCAGCGTGGACAGCACTGGCTACACCTTC.

The chain joins TRBV28 to TRBJ1-4, with 8 bases aligning to TRBD1. Germline V gives CDR1 MDHEN, CDR2 SYDVKM. The CDR3 sequence is 21 residues long. Unmatched junction bases numbered 18, after V lost 3 bases and J lost 0 bases. The CDR3 region is CASSLYGKGQVYYATNEKLFF. Here the CDR3 DNA reads TGTGCCAGCAGTTTGTACGGCAAGGGACAGGTGTATTACGCAACTAATGAAAAACTGTTTTTT.

The V call is TRBV7-8, the J call TRBJ2-2; D is perhaps TRBD2 (7 bases). V was cut by 2 bases and J by 6 bases, with 16 bases left in between. There are 16 residues in the CDR3. Germline loops: CDR1 SGHVS, CDR2 FQNEAQ. CDR3 nucleotides: TGTGCCAGCAGCTTACGTTGGGGGGGGCTCGCCGGGGAGCTGTTTTTT. This gives the protein CASSLRWGGLAGELFF.

V gene TRBV5-6 combines with J gene TRBJ1-5, with D uncertain. Germline V CDR1 and CDR2: SGHDT, YYEEEE. The CDR3 covers 15 residues. V dropped 3 bases and J dropped 2 bases, with 12 bases sitting between them. The CDR3 DNA reads TGTGCCAGCAGCTATCGCAGGTTTGGCAATCAGCCCCAGCATTTT. Translation: CASSYRRFGNQPQHF.